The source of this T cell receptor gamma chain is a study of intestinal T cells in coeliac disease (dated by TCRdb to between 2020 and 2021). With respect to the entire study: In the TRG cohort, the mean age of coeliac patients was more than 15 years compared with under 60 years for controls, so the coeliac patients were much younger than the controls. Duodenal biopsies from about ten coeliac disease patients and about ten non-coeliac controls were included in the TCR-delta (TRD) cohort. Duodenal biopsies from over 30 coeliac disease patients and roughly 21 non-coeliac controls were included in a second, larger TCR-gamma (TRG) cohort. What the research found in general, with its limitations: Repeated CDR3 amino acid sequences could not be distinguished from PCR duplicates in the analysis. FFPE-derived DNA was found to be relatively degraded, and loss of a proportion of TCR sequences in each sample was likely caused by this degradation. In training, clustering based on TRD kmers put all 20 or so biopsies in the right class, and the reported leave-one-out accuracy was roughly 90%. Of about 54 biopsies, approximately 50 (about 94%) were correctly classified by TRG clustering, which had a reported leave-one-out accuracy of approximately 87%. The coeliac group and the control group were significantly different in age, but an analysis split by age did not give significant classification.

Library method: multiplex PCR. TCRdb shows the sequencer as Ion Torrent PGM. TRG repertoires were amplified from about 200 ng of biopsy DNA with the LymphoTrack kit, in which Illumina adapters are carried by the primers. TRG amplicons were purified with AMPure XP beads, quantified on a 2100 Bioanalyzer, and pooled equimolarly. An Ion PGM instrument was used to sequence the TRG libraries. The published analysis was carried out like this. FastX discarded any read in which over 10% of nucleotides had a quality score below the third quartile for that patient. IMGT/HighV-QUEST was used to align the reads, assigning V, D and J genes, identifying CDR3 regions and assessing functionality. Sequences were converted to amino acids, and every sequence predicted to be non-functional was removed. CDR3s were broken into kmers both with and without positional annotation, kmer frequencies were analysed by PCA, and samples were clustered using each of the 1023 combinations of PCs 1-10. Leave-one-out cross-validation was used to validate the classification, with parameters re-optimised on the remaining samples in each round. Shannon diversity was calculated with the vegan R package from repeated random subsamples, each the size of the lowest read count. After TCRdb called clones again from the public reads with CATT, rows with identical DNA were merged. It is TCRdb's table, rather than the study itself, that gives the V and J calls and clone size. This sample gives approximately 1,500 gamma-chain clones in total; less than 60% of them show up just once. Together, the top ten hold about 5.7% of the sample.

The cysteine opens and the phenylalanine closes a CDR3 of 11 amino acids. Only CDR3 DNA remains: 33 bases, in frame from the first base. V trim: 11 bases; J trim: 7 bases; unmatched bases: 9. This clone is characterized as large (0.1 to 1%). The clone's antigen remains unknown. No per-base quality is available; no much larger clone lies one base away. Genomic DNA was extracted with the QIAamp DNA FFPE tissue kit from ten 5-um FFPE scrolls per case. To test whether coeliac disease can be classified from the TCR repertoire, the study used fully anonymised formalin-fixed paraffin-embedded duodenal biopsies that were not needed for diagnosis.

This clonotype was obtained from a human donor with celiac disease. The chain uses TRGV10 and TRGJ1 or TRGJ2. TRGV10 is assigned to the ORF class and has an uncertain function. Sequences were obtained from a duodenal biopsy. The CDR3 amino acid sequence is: CAAPVGYKKLF. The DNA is TGTGCTGCGCCCGTGGGGTATAAGAAACTCTTT.